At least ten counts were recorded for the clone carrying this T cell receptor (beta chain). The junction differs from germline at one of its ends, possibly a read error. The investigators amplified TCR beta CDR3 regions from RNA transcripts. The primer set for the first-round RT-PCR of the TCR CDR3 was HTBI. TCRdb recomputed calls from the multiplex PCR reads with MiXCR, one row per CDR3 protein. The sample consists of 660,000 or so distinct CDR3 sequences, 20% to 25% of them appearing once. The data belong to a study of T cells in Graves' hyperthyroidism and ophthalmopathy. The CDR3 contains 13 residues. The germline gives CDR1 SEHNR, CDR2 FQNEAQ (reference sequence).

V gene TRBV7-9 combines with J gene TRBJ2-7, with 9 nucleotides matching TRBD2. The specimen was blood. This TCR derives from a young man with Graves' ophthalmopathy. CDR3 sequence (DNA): TGTGCCAGCAGTTTAGCGGGAGCCTACGAGCAGTACTTC. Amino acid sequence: CASSLAGAYEQYF. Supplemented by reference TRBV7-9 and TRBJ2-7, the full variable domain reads DTGVSQNPRHKITKRGQNVTFRCDPISEHNRLYWYRQTLGQGPEFLTYFQNEAQLEKSRLLSDRFSAERPKGSFSTLEIQRTEQGDSAMYLCASSLAGAYEQYFGPGTRLTVT.